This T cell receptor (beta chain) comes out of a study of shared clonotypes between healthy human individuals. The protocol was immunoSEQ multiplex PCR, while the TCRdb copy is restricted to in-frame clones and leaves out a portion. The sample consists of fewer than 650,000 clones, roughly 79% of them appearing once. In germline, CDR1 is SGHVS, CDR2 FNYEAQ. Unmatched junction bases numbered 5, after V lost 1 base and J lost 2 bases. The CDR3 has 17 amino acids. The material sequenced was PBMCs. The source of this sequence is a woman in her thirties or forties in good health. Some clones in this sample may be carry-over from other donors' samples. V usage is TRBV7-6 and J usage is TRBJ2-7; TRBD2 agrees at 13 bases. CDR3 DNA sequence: TGTGCCAGCAGCTTAGTAGGCGGGACTAGCGGGACCTACGAGCAGTACTTC. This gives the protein CASSLVGGTSGTYEQYF.